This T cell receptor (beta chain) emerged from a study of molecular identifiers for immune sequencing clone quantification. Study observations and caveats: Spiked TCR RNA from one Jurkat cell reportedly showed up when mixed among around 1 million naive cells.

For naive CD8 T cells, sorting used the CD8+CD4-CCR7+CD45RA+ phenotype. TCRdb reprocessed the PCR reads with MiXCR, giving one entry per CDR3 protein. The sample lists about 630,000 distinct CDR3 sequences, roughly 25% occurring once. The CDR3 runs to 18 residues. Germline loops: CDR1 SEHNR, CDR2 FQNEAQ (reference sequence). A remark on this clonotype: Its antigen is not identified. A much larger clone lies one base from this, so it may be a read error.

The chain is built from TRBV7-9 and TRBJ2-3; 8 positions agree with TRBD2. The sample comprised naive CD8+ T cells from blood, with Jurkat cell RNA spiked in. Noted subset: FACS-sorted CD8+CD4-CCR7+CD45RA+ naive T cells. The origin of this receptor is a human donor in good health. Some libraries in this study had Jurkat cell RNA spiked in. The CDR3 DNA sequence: TGTGCCAGCAGCTCAATCGCCAGCTCGGGGGGGCCGTCAGATACGCGGTATTTT. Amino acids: CASSSIASSGGPSDTRYF.